Listed here is a single T cell receptor (beta chain). After removal of 4 bases from V and 5 bases from J, the junction contained 12 bases not matched to a gene. The germline gives CDR1 SGHRS, CDR2 YFSETQ. CDR3 length: 16 residues. A universal primer site came from template switching; cDNA carried unique molecular identifiers. A single record per CDR3 protein comes from TCRdb applying MiXCR to the 5' RACE reads. The sample records about 430,000 distinct CDR3 sequences, 15% to 20% being singletons. This sample was included in a study of identical twins. The origin of this receptor is a man aged 50 to 60 in good health. Material: naive T cells sorted from blood. The chain carries TRBV5-1 and TRBJ2-5; 9 bases are shared with TRBD2. CDR3 loop: CASSTALAGVSETQYF. In nucleotides, the CDR3 is TGCGCCAGCAGCACCGCTTTAGCGGGAGTAAGTGAGACCCAGTACTTC.